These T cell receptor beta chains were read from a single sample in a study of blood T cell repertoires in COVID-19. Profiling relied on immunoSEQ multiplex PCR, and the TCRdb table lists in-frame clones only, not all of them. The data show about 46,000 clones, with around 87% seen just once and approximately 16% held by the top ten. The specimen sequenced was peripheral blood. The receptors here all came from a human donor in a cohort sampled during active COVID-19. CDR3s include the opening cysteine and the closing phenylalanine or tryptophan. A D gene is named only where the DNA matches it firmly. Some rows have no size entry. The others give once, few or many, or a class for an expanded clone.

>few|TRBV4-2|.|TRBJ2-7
TGTGCCAGCAGCCAAGAAGAGAGCGGAGCCTACGAGCAGTACTTC
CASSQEESGAYEQYF
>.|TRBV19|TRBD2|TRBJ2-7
TGTGCCAGTAGTGTACTAGCGGGGGAGCAGTACTTC
CASSVLAGEQYF
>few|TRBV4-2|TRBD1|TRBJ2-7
TGTGCCAGCAGCCAAGCGGGACAGGATAGCTCCTACGAGCAGTACTTC
CASSQAGQDSSYEQYF
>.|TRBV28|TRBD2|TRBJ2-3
TGTGCCAGCAACCGAGCGGGGAGCACAGATACGCAGTATTTT
CASNRAGSTDTQYF
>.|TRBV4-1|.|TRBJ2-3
TGCGCCAGCAGCCAAGATGCGGCACTCACAGATACGCAGTATTTT
CASSQDAALTDTQYF
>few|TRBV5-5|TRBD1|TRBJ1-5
TGTGCCAGCAGCAAAGGGACAGCCTGGGGAGAGCATTTT
CASSKGTAWGEHF
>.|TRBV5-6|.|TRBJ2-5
TGTGCCAGCAGCGTAGACCAAGAGACCCAGTACTTC
CASSVDQETQYF
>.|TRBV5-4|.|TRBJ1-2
TGTGCCAGCAGCCCTACCCGACAGGCCTTATATGGCTACACCTTC
CASSPTRQALYGYTF
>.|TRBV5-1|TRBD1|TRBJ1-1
TGCGCCAGCAGCGGCGGGACAGGGGAGGCCCGAGCTTTCTTT
CASSGGTGEARAFF
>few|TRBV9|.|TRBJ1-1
TGTGCCAGCAGCGGCTCCTTCCACACAGGGTACACTGAAGCTTTCTTT
CASSGSFHTGYTEAFF
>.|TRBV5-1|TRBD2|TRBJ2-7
TGCGCCAGCAGCTTGGATTCTAGCGGCTACGAGCAGTACTTC
CASSLDSSGYEQYF
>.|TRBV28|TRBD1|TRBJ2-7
TGTGCCAGCAGTCCCCACGGCAGGGGGCTATCCTACGAGCAGTACTTC
CASSPHGRGLSYEQYF
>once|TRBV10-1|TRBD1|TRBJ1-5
TGCGCCAGCAGTGAGACATCGACAGGGACGAGCAATCAGCCCCAGCATTTT
CASSETSTGTSNQPQHF
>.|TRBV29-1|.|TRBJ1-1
TGCAGCCTGGGGGGGAGCACTGAAGCTTTCTTT
CSLGGSTEAFF
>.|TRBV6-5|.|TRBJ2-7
TGTGCCAGCAGTAGACAGGAGACCTACGAGCAGTACTTC
CASSRQETYEQYF
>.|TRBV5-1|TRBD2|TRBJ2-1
TGCGCCAGCAGCTTGGAAGGGACTAGCGGGAGGAATGAGCAGTTCTTC
CASSLEGTSGRNEQFF
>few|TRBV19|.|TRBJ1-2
TGTGCCAGTAACTCCGACACAGGAAACACGTATGGCTACACCTTC
CASNSDTGNTYGYTF
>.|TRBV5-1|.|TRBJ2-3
TGCGCCAGCAGCTTGGGTACTAGTGGTACAGATACGCAGTATTTT
CASSLGTSGTDTQYF
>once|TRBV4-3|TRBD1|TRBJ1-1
TGCGCCAGCAGCCAATCGTACCCAGGACAGGAATTAACGGCGCACACTGAAGCTTTCTTT
CASSQSYPGQELTAHTEAFF